Presented here are 9 T cell receptor beta chains from one specimen sequenced in a study of T cell responses to AZD1222 COVID-19 vaccine. The table came from immunoSEQ multiplex PCR; TCRdb's copy has only in-frame clones and leaves some out. The table records 140,000 or so clones, approximately 91% of them present only once. This specimen was peripheral blood, taken 28 days after the second AZD1222 dose. These receptors came from an adult who received the AZD1222 COVID-19 vaccine.

A few counts support this clone. The genes are TRBV19 and TRBJ2-7; TRBD1 agrees at 8 bases. Germline values: CDR1 LNHDA, CDR2 SQIVND (reference sequence). The CDR3 covers 16 residues. V was pared by 5 bases and J by 4 bases, with 13 bases of the junction left unmatched. CDR3 sequence: CASSFQGAGLVYEQYF. The CDR3 DNA sequence: TGTGCCAGTAGTTTCCAGGGGGCCGGTTTAGTGTACGAGCAGTACTTC.

V usage is TRBV27 and J usage is TRBJ2-7; the D gene is possibly TRBD1 (6 bases). CDR1 and CDR2 (germline): MNHEY, SMNVEV (reference sequence). V gave up 5 bases and J gave up 0 bases, with 20 bases separating them. CDR3 length: 17 residues. CDR3 sequence reads: CASSLQPSGGLSYEQYF. The CDR3 region has the DNA TGTGCCAGCAGTCTCCAACCCTCTGGGGGCCTCTCCTACGAGCAGTACTTC.

This chain links TRBV6-5 with TRBJ1-6; no definite D call. From germline, CDR1 is MNHEY and CDR2 SVGAGI. The CDR3 runs to 13 residues. Between the trimmed V and J ends, which lost 6 bases and 6 bases, there was a span of 9 bases. This CDR3 reads CASSPWGNSPLHF. The CDR3 coding sequence is TGTGCCAGCAGCCCCTGGGGTAATTCACCCCTCCACTTT.

The rearrangement uses TRBV5-1 and TRBJ1-5, with D uncertain. Trimming left V 4 bases short and J 5 bases short, with 10 bases between. The CDR3 is 13 amino acids. Germline V gene lookup returns CDR1 SGHRS and CDR2 YFSETQ. The CDR3 bases are TGCGCCAGCAGCCGCGGCGGGGATCAGCCCCAGCATTTT. Amino acids: CASSRGGDQPQHF.

Here the CDR3 DNA reads TGCGCCAGCAGCCCAAAAGACAGTTACAATCAGCCCCAGCATTTT. It is translated as CASSPKDSYNQPQHF. V is TRBV4-1 and J is TRBJ1-5; D is perhaps TRBD1 (5 bases). Germline CDR1 reads MGHRA; CDR2 reads YSYEKL. V gave up 4 bases and J gave up 3 bases, with 13 bases separating them. The length of the CDR3 is 15 residues.

This chain joins TRBV9 and TRBJ1-5, with 8 bases that match TRBD1. V lost 4 bases, J lost 6 bases, and 6 bases stayed unmatched. Germline-derived CDR1 and CDR2 are SGDLS and YYNGEE. The CDR3 contains 14 residues. The chain's CDR3 is CASSSGQGSQPQHF. The CDR3 DNA follows: TGTGCCAGCAGCAGCGGACAGGGTAGTCAGCCCCAGCATTTT.

The rearrangement links TRBV5-1 to TRBJ2-3; 13 nucleotides agree with TRBD2. Germline assignment: CDR1 SGHRS and CDR2 YFSETQ. V lost 2 bases, J lost 2 bases, and 2 bases stayed unmatched. The CDR3 consists of 16 residues. CDR3 amino acids: CASSFGTSGDTDTQYF. The DNA for the CDR3 is TGCGCCAGCAGCTTTGGGACTAGCGGGGACACAGATACGCAGTATTTT.

This clone has only one observation. The chain combines TRBV11-2 with TRBJ2-3; D might be TRBD1 or TRBD2, each matching 5 bases. CDR1 and CDR2 from the germline V gene are SGHAT and FQNNGV. The CDR3 totals 16 residues. V was shortened by 5 bases and J by 2 bases, with 17 bases between the two germline ends. CDR3 DNA: TGTGCCAGCAGCCTGGGGACGGGAAAATACACAGATACGCAGTATTTT. This sequence encodes CASSLGTGKYTDTQYF. Combining the CDR3 with reference TRBV11-2 and TRBJ2-3 gives the whole variable domain EAGVAQSPRYKIIEKRQSVAFWCNPISGHATLYWYQQILGQGPKLLIQFQNNGVVDDSQLPKDRFSAERLKGVDSTLKIQPAKLEDSAVYLCASSLGTGKYTDTQYFGPGTRLTVL.

This chain joins TRBV10-3 and TRBJ2-7, with D unclear. V was cut by 2 bases and J by 0 bases, with 5 bases left in between. Germline CDR1 reads ENHRY; CDR2 reads SYGVKD. The CDR3 contains 13 residues. The CDR3 DNA follows: TGTGCCATCAGTGAGGGACCCTCCTACGAGCAGTACTTC. The encoded protein is CAISEGPSYEQYF.